This is a list of T cell receptor beta chains from one sample in a study of identical twins. Using its own MiXCR run on the 5' RACE reads, TCRdb lists one record per CDR3 protein. The table lists a few hundred thousand distinct CDR3 sequences, 9.5% to 15% of them singletons, with 3.5% to 5% in the top ten. These data were also filed under a second study, of yellow fever vaccine responses in identical twins.

Source material: memory (CD45RO+) T cells sorted from blood. The receptor source for this set is a woman aged 18-35 years in good health. CDR3s leave out the opening cysteine and the closing phenylalanine or tryptophan. The order of the fields is V gene, clone size, CDR3 protein. Not all rows give a size; the values are once, few, many and, for expanded clones, a class.

v_call: TRBV12-3/TRBV12-4; clone_size: many; cdr3_aa: ASSFRSGASNLEQY
v_call: TRBV20-1; clone_size: few; cdr3_aa: SAGDRVVQETQY
v_call: TRBV28; clone_size: few; cdr3_aa: ASSTTGQNTGELF
v_call: TRBV24-1; clone_size: NA; cdr3_aa: ATSDPPGSPGVQYEQF
v_call: TRBV5-1; clone_size: few; cdr3_aa: ASSGGQATNYGYT
v_call: TRBV29-1; clone_size: many; cdr3_aa: SVERSDEQY
v_call: TRBV20-1; clone_size: NA; cdr3_aa: SAPRGGSGETQY
v_call: TRBV28; clone_size: NA; cdr3_aa: ASSPTGTLQNIQY
v_call: TRBV7-9; clone_size: NA; cdr3_aa: ASSLGQIANYGYT
v_call: TRBV27; clone_size: many; cdr3_aa: ASSSNSGGYNEQF
v_call: TRBV7-6; clone_size: many; cdr3_aa: ASSLVAGRYEQY
v_call: TRBV24-1; clone_size: NA; cdr3_aa: ATSGKANEGTDTQY
v_call: TRBV7-6; clone_size: NA; cdr3_aa: ASSSPGPLTGELF
v_call: TRBV5-1; clone_size: many; cdr3_aa: ASSLRGNTEAF
v_call: TRBV7-7; clone_size: few; cdr3_aa: ASSPGQGAGETQY
v_call: TRBV5-1; clone_size: NA; cdr3_aa: ASSSRPVYYNEQF
v_call: TRBV9; clone_size: NA; cdr3_aa: ASSVVLAGTYNEQF
v_call: TRBV4-2; clone_size: NA; cdr3_aa: ASSQVPGTPSYEQY
v_call: TRBV19; clone_size: NA; cdr3_aa: ASSGLRTGGNEQY
v_call: TRBV9; clone_size: few; cdr3_aa: ASSVLPSGGAHGRTGELF
v_call: TRBV7-8; clone_size: many; cdr3_aa: ASSYREAMSNEQF
v_call: TRBV11-2; clone_size: NA; cdr3_aa: ASSYPTGRDLLSSSTDTQY
v_call: TRBV7-9; clone_size: NA; cdr3_aa: ASSLPGVDYNEQF
v_call: TRBV2; clone_size: few; cdr3_aa: ATGTRGITDTQY
v_call: TRBV5-1; clone_size: NA; cdr3_aa: ASNEGGGSKNIQY
v_call: TRBV12-3/TRBV12-4; clone_size: many; cdr3_aa: ASSTSGGVYEQF
v_call: TRBV15; clone_size: NA; cdr3_aa: ATMPSWGTGDEKLF
v_call: TRBV29-1; clone_size: few; cdr3_aa: SVEDRAFEQF
v_call: TRBV10-3; clone_size: many; cdr3_aa: AISVKAGPYGYT
v_call: TRBV10-3; clone_size: few; cdr3_aa: AIGPREETQY
v_call: TRBV15; clone_size: NA; cdr3_aa: ATSRNRDLGVQETQY
v_call: TRBV12-3/TRBV12-4; clone_size: many; cdr3_aa: ASSLRQGGSYEQY
v_call: TRBV6-5; clone_size: NA; cdr3_aa: ASSYPPGFALH
v_call: TRBV28; clone_size: many; cdr3_aa: ASSSYRDKGKNIQY
v_call: TRBV7-8; clone_size: NA; cdr3_aa: ASSLVIHEQY
v_call: TRBV6-1; clone_size: few; cdr3_aa: ASRRRGGAVDTQY
v_call: TRBV5-1; clone_size: NA; cdr3_aa: ASSYRGRQETQY
v_call: TRBV7-2; clone_size: NA; cdr3_aa: ASRPTGDYEQY
v_call: TRBV21-1; clone_size: few; cdr3_aa: ASWGLAGGLEETQY
v_call: TRBV24-1; clone_size: NA; cdr3_aa: ATSESGRIDTQY
v_call: TRBV6-5; clone_size: NA; cdr3_aa: ASSYEAGGGQETQY
v_call: TRBV20-1; clone_size: once; cdr3_aa: SARNPSHNEQF
v_call: TRBV20-1; clone_size: NA; cdr3_aa: SAGQGAGNEQF
v_call: TRBV19; clone_size: once; cdr3_aa: ASSPRDRGREDEQF
v_call: TRBV20-1; clone_size: few; cdr3_aa: SAISLSSGANVLT
v_call: TRBV11-3; clone_size: NA; cdr3_aa: ASSLGSGGSYNEQF
v_call: TRBV4-1; clone_size: few; cdr3_aa: ASSRAPGDTQY
v_call: TRBV2; clone_size: NA; cdr3_aa: ASREQGVDTQY
v_call: TRBV5-1; clone_size: few; cdr3_aa: ASRVEGEQY